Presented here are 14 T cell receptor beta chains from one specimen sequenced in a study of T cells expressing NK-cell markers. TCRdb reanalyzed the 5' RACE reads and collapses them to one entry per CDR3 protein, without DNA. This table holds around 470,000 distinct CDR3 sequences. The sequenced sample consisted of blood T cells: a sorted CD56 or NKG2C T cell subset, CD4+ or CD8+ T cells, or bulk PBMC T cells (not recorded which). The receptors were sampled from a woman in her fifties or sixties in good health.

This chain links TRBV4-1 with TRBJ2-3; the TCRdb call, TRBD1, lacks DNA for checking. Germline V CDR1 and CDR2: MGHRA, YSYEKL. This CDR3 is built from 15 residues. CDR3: CASSQLGGYTDTQYF.

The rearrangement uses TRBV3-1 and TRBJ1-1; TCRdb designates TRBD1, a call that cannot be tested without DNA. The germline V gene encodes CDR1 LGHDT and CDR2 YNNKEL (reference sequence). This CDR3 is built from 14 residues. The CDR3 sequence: CASTPKGTNTEAFF.

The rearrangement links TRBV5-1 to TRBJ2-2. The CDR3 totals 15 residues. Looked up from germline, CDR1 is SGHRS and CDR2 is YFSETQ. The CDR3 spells CASSLVGFETGELFF.

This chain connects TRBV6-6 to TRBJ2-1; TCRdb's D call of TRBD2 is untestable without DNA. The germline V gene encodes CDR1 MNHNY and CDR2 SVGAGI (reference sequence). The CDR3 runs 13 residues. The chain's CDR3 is CASTQRESHEQFF.

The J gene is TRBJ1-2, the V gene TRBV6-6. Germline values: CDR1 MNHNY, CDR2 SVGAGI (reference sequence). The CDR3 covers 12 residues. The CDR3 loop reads CASTGKSYGYTF.

CDR3 residues: CASSLGVGGYNEQFF. This rearrangement joins TRBV5-1 to TRBJ2-1; TCRdb outputs TRBD2, but without DNA this stays unchecked. The CDR3 covers 15 residues. The germline V gene has CDR1 SGHRS and CDR2 YFSETQ.

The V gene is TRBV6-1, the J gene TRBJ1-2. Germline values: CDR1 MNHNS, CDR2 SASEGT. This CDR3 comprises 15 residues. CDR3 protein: CASSESLGSGYGYTF.

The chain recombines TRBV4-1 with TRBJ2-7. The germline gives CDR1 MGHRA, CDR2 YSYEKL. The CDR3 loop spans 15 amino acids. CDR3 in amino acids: CASSQDVQRSAEQYF.

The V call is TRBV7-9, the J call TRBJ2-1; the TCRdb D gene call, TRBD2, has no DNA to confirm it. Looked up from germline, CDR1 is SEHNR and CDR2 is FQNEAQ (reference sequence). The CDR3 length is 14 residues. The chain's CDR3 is CASSPSSGSIEQFF.

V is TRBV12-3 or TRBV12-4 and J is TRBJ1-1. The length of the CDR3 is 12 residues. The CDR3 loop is CASSFFSFEAFF.

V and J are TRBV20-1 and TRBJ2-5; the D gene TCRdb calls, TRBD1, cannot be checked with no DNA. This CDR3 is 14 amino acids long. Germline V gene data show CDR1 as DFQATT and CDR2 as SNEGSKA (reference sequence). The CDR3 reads CSARPGTAGGTQYF.

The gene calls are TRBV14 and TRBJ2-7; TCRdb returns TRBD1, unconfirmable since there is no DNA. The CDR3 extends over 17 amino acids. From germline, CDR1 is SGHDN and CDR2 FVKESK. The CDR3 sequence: CASSHESRDPKPAEQYF.

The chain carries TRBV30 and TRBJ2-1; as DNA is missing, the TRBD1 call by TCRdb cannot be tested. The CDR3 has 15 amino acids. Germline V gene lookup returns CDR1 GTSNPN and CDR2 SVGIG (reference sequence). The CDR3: CAWSPGTAIANEQFF.

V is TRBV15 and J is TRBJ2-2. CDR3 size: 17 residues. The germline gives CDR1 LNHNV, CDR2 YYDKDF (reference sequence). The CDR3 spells CATSRAYRSSTTGELFF.